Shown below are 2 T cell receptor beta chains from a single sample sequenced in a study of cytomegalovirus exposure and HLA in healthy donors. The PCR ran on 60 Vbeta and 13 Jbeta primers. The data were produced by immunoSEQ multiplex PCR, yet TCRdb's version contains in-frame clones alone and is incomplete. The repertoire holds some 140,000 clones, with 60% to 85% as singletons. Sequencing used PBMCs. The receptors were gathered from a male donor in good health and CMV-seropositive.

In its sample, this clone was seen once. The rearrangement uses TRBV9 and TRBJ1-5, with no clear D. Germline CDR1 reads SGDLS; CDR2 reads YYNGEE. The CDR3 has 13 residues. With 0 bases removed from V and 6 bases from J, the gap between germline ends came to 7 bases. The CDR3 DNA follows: TGTGCCAGCAGCGTAGGAACTTTTCAGCCCCAGCATTTT. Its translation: CASSVGTFQPQHF.

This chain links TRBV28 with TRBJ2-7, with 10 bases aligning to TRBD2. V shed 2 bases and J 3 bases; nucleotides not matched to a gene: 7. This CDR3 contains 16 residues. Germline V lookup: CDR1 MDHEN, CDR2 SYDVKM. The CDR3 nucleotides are TGTGCCAGCAGTTTAAAGATATGGACTAGCGGCTACGAGCAGTACTTC. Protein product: CASSLKIWTSGYEQYF.